The T cell receptor beta chain under discussion was sequenced for a study of shared clonotypes between healthy human individuals. The CDR3 has 15 amino acids. J was trimmed by 6 bases and V by 0 bases; bases with no gene match: 7. CDR1 is SGDLS, CDR2 YYNGEE, per germline. As concerns this clone: What it binds is not known. Other DNA sequences in the sample encode the same CDR3.

General study findings and limits: Four donors shared about 4.8% of their naive CD4 clonotypes.

The assay was immunoSEQ multiplex PCR, and TCRdb's table has in-frame clones only and misses some. The sample carries approximately 2.5 million clones, more than 80% recorded once. V gene TRBV9 combines with J gene TRBJ2-3; 7 bases line up with TRBD2. The sample taken for sequencing was naive CD4+ T cells sorted from blood. Stated subset: CD45RA+ positively selected. The source is a man aged 18 to 35 in good health. CDR3 sequence reads: CASSVGGSRSDTQYF. In DNA form, the CDR3 reads TGTGCCAGCAGCGTAGGCGGGAGTAGATCCGATACGCAGTATTTT. The full variable domain, its missing parts supplied by reference TRBV9 and TRBJ2-3, is DSGVTQTPKHLITATGQRVTLRCSPRSGDLSVYWYQQSLDQGLQFLIQYYNGEERAKGNILERFSAQQFPDLHSELNLSSLELGDSALYFCASSVGGSRSDTQYFGPGTRLTVL.